The next 17 T cell receptor beta chains were all read from a single sample in a study of early T cells in non-severe SARS-CoV-2 infection (dated by TCRdb to the early 2020s). Libraries were built with 5' RACE. TCRdb shows the sequencer as NextSeq 500. TCRdb cleaned the public reads at Q25 with fastp, built clones with MiXCR and kept in-frame beta chains. Each CDR3 protein gets just one entry, which takes the most common genes and DNA from the rows behind it. The sample table holds tens of thousands of distinct CDR3 sequences, of which 12% were seen once. Roughly 1.2% of the sample goes to the ten largest clones. The specimen comprised whole blood, sampled at baseline. The receptors originated from an adult who was a healthcare worker with PCR-confirmed SARS-CoV-2 infection or an uninfected control (not recorded which). The donor label of this sample is uncertain.

This sequence joins TRBV7-9 and TRBJ1-1, with D perhaps TRBD1 (5 bases). The germline CDR1 and CDR2 sequences are SEHNR and FQNEAQ (reference sequence). This CDR3 contains 15 residues. V was clipped by 4 bases and J by 1 base, with 13 bases between them. CDR3 sequence reads: CASSSAGLANTEAFF. The CDR3, as DNA: TGTGCCAGCAGCTCAGCGGGACTAGCGAACACTGAAGCTTTCTTT.

This clonotype has a handful of counts. The chain links TRBV2 to TRBJ2-3; D ambiguous. Germline loops: CDR1 SNHLY, CDR2 FYNNEI. There are 14 residues in the CDR3. The V end lost 7 bases, the J end lost 3 bases, and 14 bases lay between the germline ends. In DNA, the CDR3 is TGTGCCAGCATAAAAGATCGTGGGACAGATACGCAGTATTTT. Its translation is CASIKDRGTDTQYF.

This clonotype occurred a few times. The chain carries TRBV7-8 and TRBJ2-5, with a tentative D call TRBD1 (5 bases). The V gene lost 7 bases and the J gene lost 2 bases, with 14 bases spanning the gap. The CDR3 sequence is 14 residues long. Looked up from germline, CDR1 is SGHVS and CDR2 is FQNEAQ. The CDR3 is CASTPVGRQETQYF. CDR3 nucleotides: TGTGCCAGCACCCCAGTGGGGCGTCAAGAGACCCAGTACTTC.

The chain couples TRBV7-8 to TRBJ2-1, with 7 positions matching TRBD2. V lost 2 bases to trimming and J lost 7 bases; unmatched junction nucleotides: 11. CDR1 is SGHVS, CDR2 FQNEAQ, per germline. This CDR3 spans 16 amino acids. The CDR3 sequence is CASSLPLRLARNEQFF. The CDR3 nucleotides read TGTGCCAGCAGCTTACCTTTGAGACTAGCCCGGAATGAGCAGTTCTTC.

This clonotype appeared many times. The gene calls are TRBV12-3 or TRBV12-4 and TRBJ2-5; D is unresolved. Trimming stripped 3 bases from V and 2 bases from J, with 13 bases between. The CDR3 runs 15 residues. For the CDR3, the DNA is TGTGCCAGCAGTTTGAGCATCTCAAATCAAGAGACCCAGTACTTC. Translation gives CASSLSISNQETQYF.

This clonotype was seen a handful of times. The rearrangement joins TRBV20-1 to TRBJ2-1; 8 bases match TRBD1. The germline gives CDR1 DFQATT, CDR2 SNEGSKA (reference sequence). V dropped 5 bases and J dropped 7; count of bases not matched to a gene: 7. This CDR3 is 13 amino acids long. The CDR3 sequence is CSAHRTGMNEQFF. The CDR3, as DNA: TGCAGTGCTCACCGGACAGGGATGAATGAGCAGTTCTTC.

J is TRBJ2-1 and V is TRBV20-1, with D perhaps matching TRBD2 (7 bases). This CDR3 comprises 15 residues. The V and J ends lost 6 bases and 6 bases respectively, with 21 bases between them. Germline CDR1 and CDR2: DFQATT and SNEGSKA (reference sequence). The CDR3 region has the DNA TGCAGTGCACGGGGGGCCGGGACCCATTTCAATGAGCAGTTCTTC. Translated: CSARGAGTHFNEQFF.

The chain has TRBV10-3 and TRBJ2-5; D remains ambiguous. Germline lookup yields CDR1 ENHRY and CDR2 SYGVKD. Trimming took 4 bases from V and 5 from J, leaving 11 bases between them. CDR3 length: 13 residues. The CDR3 DNA follows: TGTGCCATCAGTGTATCCGTTTTTGAGACCCAGTACTTC. Residues: CAISVSVFETQYF.

This clonotype was recorded at least ten times. The V call is TRBV6-6, the J call TRBJ2-7, with 12 bases identical to TRBD1. Germline lookup yields CDR1 MNHNY and CDR2 SVGAGI (reference sequence). V shed 4 bases, J shed 7 bases, and the junction held 5 bases outside the gene matches. The CDR3 sequence is 14 residues long. The CDR3 spells CASSWGQGAGEQYV. CDR3 DNA sequence: TGTGCCAGCAGTTGGGGACAGGGGGCGGGAGAGCAGTACGTC.

This clonotype was picked up many times. The chain combines TRBV3-1 with TRBJ2-7; D is uncertain. V gave up 1 base and J gave up 6 bases, with 4 bases separating them. This CDR3 has 11 amino acids. Germline assignment: CDR1 LGHDT and CDR2 YNNKEL (reference sequence). CDR3 DNA: TGTGCCAGCAGCCAAGGCGGCGAGCAGTACGTC. Protein: CASSQGGEQYV.

Many counts were recorded for this clonotype. The gene calls are TRBV6-5 and TRBJ1-1, with 7 bases aligning to TRBD1. J gave up 1 base and V 5 bases, and 4 bases lay outside the gene matches. The CDR3 is 14 amino acids. CDR1 is MNHEY, CDR2 SVGAGI, per germline. The CDR3 sequence is CASSGTERNTEAFF. CDR3 bases: TGTGCCAGCAGTGGGACAGAAAGGAACACTGAAGCTTTCTTT.

This clonotype has ten or more counts. This chain uses TRBV27 with TRBJ1-2; TRBD1 matches 8 bases. The CDR3 is 16 amino acids. With 3 bases clipped from V and 1 base from J, the junction kept 7 bases outside the gene matches. Germline assignment: CDR1 MNHEY and CDR2 SMNVEV (reference sequence). The CDR3 region is CASSFRTGSLNYGYTF. As DNA, the CDR3 is TGTGCCAGCAGTTTTCGGACAGGGAGCCTTAACTATGGCTACACCTTC.

This clonotype was detected a few times. The chain links TRBV10-1 to TRBJ2-3; the match to TRBD2 covers 13 bases. Germline V CDR1 and CDR2: WNHNN, SYGVQD (reference sequence). The CDR3 covers 16 residues. After removal of 3 bases from V and 4 bases from J, the junction contained 4 bases not matched to a gene. The CDR3 loop is CASSDTSGGAADTQYF. The CDR3, as DNA: TGCGCCAGCAGTGATACTAGCGGGGGGGCGGCAGATACGCAGTATTTT.

The chain links TRBV7-3 to TRBJ2-5, with D perhaps TRBD1 (6 bases). Germline CDR1 reads SGHTA; CDR2 reads FQGTGA. The CDR3 is 16 amino acids. Deletions cut 2 bases from V and 4 bases from J, with 17 bases between. CDR3 residues: CASSLGSRGLRETQYF. Written as DNA, the CDR3 is TGTGCCAGCAGCTTAGGCAGCAGGGGATTACGAGAGACCCAGTACTTC.

The chain recombines TRBV20-1 with TRBJ2-5, with D tentatively TRBD2 (5 bases). In germline, CDR1 is DFQATT, CDR2 SNEGSKA (reference sequence). V lost 5 bases and J lost 2, with 12 bases in between. CDR3 length: 13 amino acids. The CDR3 coding sequence is TGCAGTGCTGGACGGGGATTACAAGAGACCCAGTACTTC. Translating gives CSAGRGLQETQYF.

This clonotype has more than one count but fewer than ten. J is TRBJ2-3 and V is TRBV5-1; D ambiguous. V was clipped by 1 base and J by 0 bases, with 6 bases between them. Germline lookup yields CDR1 SGHRS and CDR2 YFSETQ. CDR3 length: 14 residues. The CDR3 sequence is CASSLQSSTDTQYF. CDR3 DNA: TGCGCCAGCAGCTTGCAGTCTAGCACAGATACGCAGTATTTT.

This chain joins TRBV12-3 or TRBV12-4 and TRBJ1-6; 7 nucleotides agree with TRBD1. Trimming removed 4 bases from V and 6 bases from J; junction bases left unmatched: 3. The CDR3 has 14 residues. The CDR3, as DNA: TGTGCCAGCAGTTATGACAGGGTTAATTCACCCCTCCACTTT. This sequence encodes CASSYDRVNSPLHF.